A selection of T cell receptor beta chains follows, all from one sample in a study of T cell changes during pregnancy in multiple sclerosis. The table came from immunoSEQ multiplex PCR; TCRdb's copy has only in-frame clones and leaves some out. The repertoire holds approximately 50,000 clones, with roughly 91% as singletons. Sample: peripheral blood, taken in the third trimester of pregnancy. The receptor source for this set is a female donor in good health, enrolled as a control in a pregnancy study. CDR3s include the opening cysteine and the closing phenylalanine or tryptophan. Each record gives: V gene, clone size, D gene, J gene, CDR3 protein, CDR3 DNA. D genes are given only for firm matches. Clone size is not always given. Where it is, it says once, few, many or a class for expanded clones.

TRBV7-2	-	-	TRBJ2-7	CASSLNYEQYF	TGTGCCAGCAGCCTTAACTACGAGCAGTACTTC
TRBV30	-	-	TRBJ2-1	CASSEGARGNEQFF	TGTGCCTCCTCCGAGGGGGCGCGGGGCAATGAGCAGTTCTTC
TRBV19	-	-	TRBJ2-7	CASSIGRGSGEQYF	TGTGCCAGTAGTATAGGCAGGGGTTCTGGAGAGCAGTACTTC
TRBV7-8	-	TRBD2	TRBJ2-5	CASSLSGGNQETQYF	TGTGCCAGCAGCTTATCCGGGGGGAACCAAGAGACCCAGTACTTC
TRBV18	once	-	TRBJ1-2	CASSPPNQGNGYTF	TGTGCCAGCTCACCACCTAATCAGGGCAATGGCTACACCTTC
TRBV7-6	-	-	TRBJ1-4	CASSLVAGTNEKLFF	TGTGCCAGCAGCTTAGTAGCAGGGACTAATGAAAAACTGTTTTTT
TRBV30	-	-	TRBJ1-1	CAWSFSVATEAFF	TGTGCCTGGAGTTTCTCCGTAGCCACTGAAGCTTTCTTT
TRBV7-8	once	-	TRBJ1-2	CASSSTVTSGYTF	TGTGCCAGCAGCTCGACAGTAACGTCCGGCTACACCTTC
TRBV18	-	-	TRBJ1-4	CASRQANEKLFF	TGTGCCAGCCGGCAGGCTAATGAAAAACTGTTTTTT
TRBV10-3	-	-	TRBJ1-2	CAISESSGRLYGYTF	TGTGCCATCAGTGAGAGTTCGGGTCGTTTGTATGGCTACACCTTC